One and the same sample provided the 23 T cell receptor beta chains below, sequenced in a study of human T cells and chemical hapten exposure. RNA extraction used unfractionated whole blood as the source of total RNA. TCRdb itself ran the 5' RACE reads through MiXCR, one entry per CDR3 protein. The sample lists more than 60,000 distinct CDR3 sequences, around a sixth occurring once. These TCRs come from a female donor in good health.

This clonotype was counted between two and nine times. The CDR3 DNA reads as TGTGCCAGCAGTAAGGGGGCACAGGGGAATAATCAGCCCCAGCATTTT. Translation: CASSKGAQGNNQPQHF. The genes are TRBV12-3 or TRBV12-4 and TRBJ1-5, with 7 bases matching TRBD1. Trimming at V came to 5 bases and at J to 4 bases, leaving 11 bases not matched to a gene. This CDR3 is 16 amino acids long.

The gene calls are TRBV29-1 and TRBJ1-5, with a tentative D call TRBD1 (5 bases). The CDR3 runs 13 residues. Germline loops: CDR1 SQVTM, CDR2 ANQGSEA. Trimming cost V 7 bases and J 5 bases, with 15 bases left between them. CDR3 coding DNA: TGCAGCGCCGCTGTGGGGGGGGATCAGCCCCAGCATTTT. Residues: CSAAVGGDQPQHF.

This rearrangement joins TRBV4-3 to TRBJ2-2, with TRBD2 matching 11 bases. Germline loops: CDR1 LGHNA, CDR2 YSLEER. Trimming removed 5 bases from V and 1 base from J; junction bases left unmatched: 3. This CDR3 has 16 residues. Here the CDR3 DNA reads TGCGCCAGCAGCTGGGGACTAGCGGAGAACACCGGGGAGCTGTTTTTT. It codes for CASSWGLAENTGELFF.

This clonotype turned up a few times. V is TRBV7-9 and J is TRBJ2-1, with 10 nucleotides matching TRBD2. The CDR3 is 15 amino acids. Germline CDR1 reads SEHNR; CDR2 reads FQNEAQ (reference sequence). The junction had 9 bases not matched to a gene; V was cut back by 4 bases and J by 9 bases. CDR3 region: CASSSGLAEGAEQFF. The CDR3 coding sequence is TGTGCCAGCAGCTCCGGACTAGCGGAGGGGGCTGAGCAGTTCTTC.

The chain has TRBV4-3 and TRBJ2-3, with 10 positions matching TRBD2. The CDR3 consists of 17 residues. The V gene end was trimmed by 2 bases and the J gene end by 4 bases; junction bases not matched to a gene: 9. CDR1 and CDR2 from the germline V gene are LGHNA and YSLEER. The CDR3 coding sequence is TGCGCCAGCAGCCAACAGGGAAGCGGGGGGGCAGCAGATACGCAGTATTTT. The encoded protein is CASSQQGSGGAADTQYF.

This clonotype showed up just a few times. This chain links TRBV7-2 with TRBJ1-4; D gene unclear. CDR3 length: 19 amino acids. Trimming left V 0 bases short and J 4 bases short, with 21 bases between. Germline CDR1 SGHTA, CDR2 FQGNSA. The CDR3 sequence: CASSLAEGGRPLFNEKLFF. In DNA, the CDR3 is TGTGCCAGCAGCTTAGCGGAAGGAGGGCGACCACTATTTAATGAAAAACTGTTTTTT.

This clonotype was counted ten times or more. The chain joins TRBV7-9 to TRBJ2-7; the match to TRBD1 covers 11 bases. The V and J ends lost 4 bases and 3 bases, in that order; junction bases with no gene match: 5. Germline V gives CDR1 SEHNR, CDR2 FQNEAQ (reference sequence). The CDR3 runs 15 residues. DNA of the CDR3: TGTGCCAGCAGCTCATGGGACAGGGGGGGCTACGAGCAGTACTTC. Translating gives CASSSWDRGGYEQYF.

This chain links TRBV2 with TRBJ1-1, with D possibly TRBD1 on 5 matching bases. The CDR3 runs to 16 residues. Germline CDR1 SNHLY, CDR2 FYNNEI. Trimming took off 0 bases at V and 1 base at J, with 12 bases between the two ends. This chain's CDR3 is CASSEAGGLPNTEAFF. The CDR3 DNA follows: TGTGCCAGCAGTGAAGCGGGGGGACTCCCGAACACTGAAGCTTTCTTT.

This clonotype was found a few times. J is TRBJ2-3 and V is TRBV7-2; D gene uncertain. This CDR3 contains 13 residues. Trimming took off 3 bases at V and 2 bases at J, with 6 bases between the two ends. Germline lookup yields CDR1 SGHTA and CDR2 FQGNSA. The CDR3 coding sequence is TGTGCCAGCAGCTTGGAGAACACAGATACGCAGTATTTT. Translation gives CASSLENTDTQYF.

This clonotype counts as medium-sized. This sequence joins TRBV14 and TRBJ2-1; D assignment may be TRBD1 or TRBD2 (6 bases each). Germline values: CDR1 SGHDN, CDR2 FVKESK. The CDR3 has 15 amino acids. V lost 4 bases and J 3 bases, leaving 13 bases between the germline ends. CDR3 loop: CASSPTGALYNEQFF. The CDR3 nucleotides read TGTGCCAGCAGCCCTACGGGGGCCCTCTACAATGAGCAGTTCTTC.

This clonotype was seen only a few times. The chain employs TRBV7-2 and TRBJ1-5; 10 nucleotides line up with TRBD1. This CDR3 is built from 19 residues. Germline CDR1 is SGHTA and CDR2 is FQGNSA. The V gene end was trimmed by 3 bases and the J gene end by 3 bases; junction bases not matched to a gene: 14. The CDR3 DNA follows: TGTGCCAGCAGCTTGGGACAGGGGCCCCTCGGGGCCTTCAATCAGCCCCAGCATTTT. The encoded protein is CASSLGQGPLGAFNQPQHF. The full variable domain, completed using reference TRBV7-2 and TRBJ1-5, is GAGVSQSPSNKVTEKGKDVELRCDPISGHTALYWYRQSLGQGLEFLIYFQGNSAPDKSGLPSDRFSAERTGGSVSTLTIQRTQQEDSAVYLCASSLGQGPLGAFNQPQHFGDGTRLSIL.

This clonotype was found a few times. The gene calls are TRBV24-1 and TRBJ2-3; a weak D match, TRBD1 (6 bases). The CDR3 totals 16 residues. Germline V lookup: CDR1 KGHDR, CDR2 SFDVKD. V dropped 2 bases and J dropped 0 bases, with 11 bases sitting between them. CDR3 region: CATSDSRTDSTDTQYF. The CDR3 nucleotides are TGTGCCACCAGTGATTCCAGGACAGATAGCACAGATACGCAGTATTTT.

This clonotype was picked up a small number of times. DNA of the CDR3: TGTGCCAGCAGTTACGCTGGATCGGTGTACGAGCAGTACTTC. This translates into CASSYAGSVYEQYF. The chain combines TRBV6-5 with TRBJ2-7; no firm D call. The CDR3 is made up of 14 amino acids. The germline V and J ends were trimmed by 2 bases and 4 bases, with 12 bases remaining between them. The germline V gene encodes CDR1 MNHEY and CDR2 SVGAGI.

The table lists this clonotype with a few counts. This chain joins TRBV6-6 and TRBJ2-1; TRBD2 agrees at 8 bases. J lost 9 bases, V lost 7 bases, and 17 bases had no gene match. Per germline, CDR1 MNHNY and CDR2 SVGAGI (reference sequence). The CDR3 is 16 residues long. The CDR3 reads CASTLQPPTSGAEQFF. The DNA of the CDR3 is TGTGCCAGCACCCTACAACCCCCCACTAGCGGAGCTGAGCAGTTCTTC.

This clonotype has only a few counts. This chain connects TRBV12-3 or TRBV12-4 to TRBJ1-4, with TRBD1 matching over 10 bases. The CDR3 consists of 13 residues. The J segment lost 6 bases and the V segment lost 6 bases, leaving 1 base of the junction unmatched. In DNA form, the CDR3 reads TGTGCCAGCAGGGGGACAGGGGATGAAAAACTGTTTTTT. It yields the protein CASRGTGDEKLFF.

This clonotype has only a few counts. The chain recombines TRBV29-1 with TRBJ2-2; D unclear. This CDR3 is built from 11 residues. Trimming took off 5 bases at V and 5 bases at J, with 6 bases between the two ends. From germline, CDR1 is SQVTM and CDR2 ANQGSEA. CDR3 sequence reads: CSVLWTGELFF. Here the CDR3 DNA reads TGCAGCGTTCTCTGGACCGGGGAGCTGTTTTTT.

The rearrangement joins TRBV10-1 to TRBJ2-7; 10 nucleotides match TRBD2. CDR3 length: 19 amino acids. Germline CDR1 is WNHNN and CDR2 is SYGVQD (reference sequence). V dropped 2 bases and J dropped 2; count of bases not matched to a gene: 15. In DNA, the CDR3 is TGCGCCAGCAGTGAGACGCTAGCGGGAGAGGCCCAACCACCCTACGAGCAGTACTTC. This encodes CASSETLAGEAQPPYEQYF.

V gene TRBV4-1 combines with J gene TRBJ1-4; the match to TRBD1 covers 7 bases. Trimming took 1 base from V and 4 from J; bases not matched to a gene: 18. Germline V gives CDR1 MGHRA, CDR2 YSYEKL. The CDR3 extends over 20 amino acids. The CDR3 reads CASSQVPTGNRGLINEKLFF. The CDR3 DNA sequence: TGCGCCAGCAGCCAAGTCCCGACAGGGAATAGAGGGCTCATTAATGAAAAACTGTTTTTT.

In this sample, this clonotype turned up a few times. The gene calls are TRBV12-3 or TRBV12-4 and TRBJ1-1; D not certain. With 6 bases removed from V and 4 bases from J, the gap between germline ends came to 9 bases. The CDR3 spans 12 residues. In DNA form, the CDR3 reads TGTGCCAGCAGAAACGAGGGCACTGAAGCTTTCTTT. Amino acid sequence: CASRNEGTEAFF.

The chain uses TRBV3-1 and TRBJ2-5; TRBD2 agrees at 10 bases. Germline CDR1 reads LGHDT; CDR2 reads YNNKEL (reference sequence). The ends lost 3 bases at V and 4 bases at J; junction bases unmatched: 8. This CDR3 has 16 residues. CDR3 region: CASSHRRSGRGETQYF. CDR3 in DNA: TGTGCCAGCAGCCATCGACGGAGCGGGAGGGGAGAGACCCAGTACTTC.

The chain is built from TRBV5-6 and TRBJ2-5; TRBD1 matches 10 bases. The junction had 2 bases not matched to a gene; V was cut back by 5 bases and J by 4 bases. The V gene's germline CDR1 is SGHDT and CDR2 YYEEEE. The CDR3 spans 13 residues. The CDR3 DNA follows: TGTGCCAGCAGTTGGACAGGGGGAGAGACCCAGTACTTC. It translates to CASSWTGGETQYF.

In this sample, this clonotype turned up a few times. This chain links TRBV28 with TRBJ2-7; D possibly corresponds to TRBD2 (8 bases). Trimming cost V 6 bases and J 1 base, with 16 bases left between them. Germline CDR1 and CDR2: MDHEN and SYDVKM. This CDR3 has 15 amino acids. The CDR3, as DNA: TGTGCCAGCAGCCCCGGGAGGGGGCTTTCCTACGAGCAGTACTTC. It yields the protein CASSPGRGLSYEQYF.

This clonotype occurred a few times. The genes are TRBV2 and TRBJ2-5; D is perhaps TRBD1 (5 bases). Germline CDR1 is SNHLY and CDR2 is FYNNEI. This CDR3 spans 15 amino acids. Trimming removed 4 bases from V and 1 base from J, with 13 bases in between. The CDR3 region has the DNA TGTGCCAGCAGTGTGGGGCAGGTCCTCCAAGAGACCCAGTACTTC. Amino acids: CASSVGQVLQETQYF.